Only a few counts were recorded for the clone carrying this TCR beta chain. Its cognate antigen is unknown. This sample was taken from a study of cytomegalovirus exposure and HLA in healthy donors. The CDR3 runs to 19 residues. V was cut by 0 bases and J by 0 bases, with 15 bases left in between. Germline V gives CDR1 LNHNV, CDR2 YYDKDF (reference sequence). Study observations and caveats: Sequencing probably produced one cluster of sequence variants that were highly shared.

The PCR made use of 60 Vbeta and 13 Jbeta primers. The protocol was immunoSEQ multiplex PCR, while the TCRdb copy is restricted to in-frame clones and leaves out a portion. Of around 150,000 clones in the sample, 60% to 85% were seen once. Sequencing was done on a sample of PBMCs. This sequence was found in a man aged 35 to 55 in good health and CMV-seronegative. J is TRBJ2-6 and V is TRBV15, with a tentative D call TRBD2 (6 bases). The CDR3 DNA reads as TGTGCCACCAGCAGAGATTTACCGGGGGTTGGCTCTGGGGCCAACGTCCTGACTTTC. Amino acids: CATSRDLPGVGSGANVLTF.